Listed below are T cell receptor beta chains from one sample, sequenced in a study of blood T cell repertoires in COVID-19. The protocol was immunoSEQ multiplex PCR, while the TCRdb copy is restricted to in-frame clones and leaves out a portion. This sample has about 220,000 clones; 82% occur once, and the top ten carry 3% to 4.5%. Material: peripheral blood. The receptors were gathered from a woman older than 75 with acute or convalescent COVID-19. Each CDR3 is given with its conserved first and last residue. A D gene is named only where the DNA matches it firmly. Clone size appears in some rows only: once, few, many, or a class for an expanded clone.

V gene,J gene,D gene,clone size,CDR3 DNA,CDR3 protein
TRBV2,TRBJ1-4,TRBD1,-,TGTGCCAGCAGTTCCCCCCGACAGGGGGTGGGTGAAAAACTGTTTTTT,CASSSPRQGVGEKLFF
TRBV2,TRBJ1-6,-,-,TGTGCCAGCAGCGAAAACACCATTAATTCACCCCTCCACTTT,CASSENTINSPLHF
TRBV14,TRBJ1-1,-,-,TGTGCCAGCAGCCCCCATTCTGAAGCTTTCTTT,CASSPHSEAFF
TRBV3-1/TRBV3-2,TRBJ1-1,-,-,TGTGCCAGCAGCCAAGTAACGACTAACACTGAAGCTTTCTTT,CASSQVTTNTEAFF
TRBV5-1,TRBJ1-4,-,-,TGCGCCAGCAGTTTGCAGGGGACAACTAATGAAAAACTGTTTTTT,CASSLQGTTNEKLFF
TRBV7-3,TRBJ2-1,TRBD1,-,TGTGCCAGCAGCCAATATCTAACATTACCGGGACAGAGTTCCAATGAGCAGTTCTTC,CASSQYLTLPGQSSNEQFF
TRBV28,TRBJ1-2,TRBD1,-,TGTGCCAGCAGTTTGGGCGGACAGGGGTTAATGTCCTATGGCTACACCTTC,CASSLGGQGLMSYGYTF
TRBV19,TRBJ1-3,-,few,TGTGCCAGTGGAACCAGGGTTTTCGGAAACACCATATATTTT,CASGTRVFGNTIYF
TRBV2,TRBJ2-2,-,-,TGTGCCAGCAGTGATGGGGGGAGACGGACCGGGGAGCTGTTTTTT,CASSDGGRRTGELFF
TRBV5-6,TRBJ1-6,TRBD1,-,TGTGCCAGCAGCTTGGGACAGGGGGCGAGGAATTCACCCCTCCACTTT,CASSLGQGARNSPLHF
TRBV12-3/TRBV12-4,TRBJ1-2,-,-,TGTGCCAGCAGACTCGGAGCTAACTATGGCTACACCTTC,CASRLGANYGYTF
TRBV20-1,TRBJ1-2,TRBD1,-,TGCAGTGCTAGTGGACAGGGAGGCTATGGCTACACCTTC,CSASGQGGYGYTF
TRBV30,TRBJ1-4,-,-,TGTGCCTGGAGTGTAGTAAGGGGGAATAGTGAAAAACTGTTTTTT,CAWSVVRGNSEKLFF
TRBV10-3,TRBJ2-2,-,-,TGTGCCATCAGTGCCGGGTCACCAGGGGAGCTGTTTTTT,CAISAGSPGELFF
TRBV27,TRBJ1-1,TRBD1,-,TGTGCCAGCAGTTCCTATCAACAGGGGAGAAGACTGACTGAAGCTTTCTTT,CASSSYQQGRRLTEAFF
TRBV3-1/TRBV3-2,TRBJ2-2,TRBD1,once,TGTGCCAGCAGCCAAAGGGGGCCCGGGGAGCTGTTTTTT,CASSQRGPGELFF
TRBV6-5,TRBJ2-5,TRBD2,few,TGTGCCAGCAGTTACCCTAGCGGGGGGGGAGGAGAGACCCAGTACTTC,CASSYPSGGGGETQYF
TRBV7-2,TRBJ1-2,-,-,TGTGCCAGCAGCCCCTTCGGGGGAGGTAACTATGGCTACACCTTC,CASSPFGGGNYGYTF
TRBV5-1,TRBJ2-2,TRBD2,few,TGCGCCAGCAGCGGACTAGCGGGGGGAACCGGGGAGCTGTTTTTT,CASSGLAGGTGELFF
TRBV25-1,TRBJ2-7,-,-,TGTGCCAGCAGTGTCCCTTCTACTTTCTGGAGCGGCGAGCAGTACTTC,CASSVPSTFWSGEQYF
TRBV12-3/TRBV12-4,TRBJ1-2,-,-,TGTGCCAGCGGGACCTCAGGGGACCATGGCTACACCTTC,CASGTSGDHGYTF
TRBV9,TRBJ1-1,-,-,TGTGCCAGCAGCGTAGGGTACAGGACCGAAGCTTTCTTT,CASSVGYRTEAFF
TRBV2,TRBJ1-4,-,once,TGTGCCAGCAGAAGCAATGAAAAACTGTTTTTT,CASRSNEKLFF
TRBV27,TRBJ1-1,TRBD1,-,TGTGCCAGCAGTCCATCGACAGGGTCGGGAACTGAAGCTTTCTTT,CASSPSTGSGTEAFF
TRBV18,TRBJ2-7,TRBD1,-,TGTGCCAGCTCTCCCGGACAGGGGGAGATGGGCGAGCAGTACTTC,CASSPGQGEMGEQYF
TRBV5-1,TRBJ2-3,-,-,TGCGCCAGCAGCAGTGGCGGAGCCAGCACAGATACGCAGTATTTT,CASSSGGASTDTQYF
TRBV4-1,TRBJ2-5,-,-,TGCGCCAGCAGCCAATCAGGCCCCCAGGCTTTAGAGACCCAGTACTTC,CASSQSGPQALETQYF
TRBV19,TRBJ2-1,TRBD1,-,TGTGCCAGTAGTCCGTCCAGACAGGGGGCGTTGGAGCAGTTCTTC,CASSPSRQGALEQFF
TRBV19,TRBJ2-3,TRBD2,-,TGTGCCAGTAGTATAGTAGGACTAGCGGTTCACACAGATACGCAGTATTTT,CASSIVGLAVHTDTQYF
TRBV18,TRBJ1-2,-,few,TGTGCCAGCTCACCACCGTCACAGGGAAACTATGGCTACACCTTC,CASSPPSQGNYGYTF
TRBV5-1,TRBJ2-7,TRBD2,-,TGCGCCAGCACAAAGACTAGCGGGTCCCACGAGCAGTACTTC,CASTKTSGSHEQYF
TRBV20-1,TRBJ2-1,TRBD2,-,TGCAGTGCTAGTACTAGCGGGGGGCGGGAGCAGTTCTTC,CSASTSGGREQFF
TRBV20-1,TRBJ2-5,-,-,TGCAGTGTAGGGAGTGGAGAGACCCAGTACTTC,CSVGSGETQYF
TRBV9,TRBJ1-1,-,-,TGTGCCAGCAGTGTGCAGGTGAACACTGAAGCTTTCTTT,CASSVQVNTEAFF
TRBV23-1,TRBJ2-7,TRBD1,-,TGCGCCAGCAGTCAAAAGAGACAGGGGGCTATCTACGAGCAGTACTTC,CASSQKRQGAIYEQYF
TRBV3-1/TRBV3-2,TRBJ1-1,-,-,TGTGCCAGCAGCCAAGATGGTGGGGCCGCGTGGACAGCTTTCTTT,CASSQDGGAAWTAFF
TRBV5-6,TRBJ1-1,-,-,TGTGCCAGCATCGAATACAGGGTGGGGAACACTGAAGCTTTCTTT,CASIEYRVGNTEAFF
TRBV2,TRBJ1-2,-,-,TGTGCCAGCAGTGTGGGCCCCAGGGCAGCTAACTATGGCTACACCTTC,CASSVGPRAANYGYTF
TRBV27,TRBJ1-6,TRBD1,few,TGTGCCAGCAGCACTGCGCAGGGGGCTACCAATTCACCCCTCCACTTT,CASSTAQGATNSPLHF
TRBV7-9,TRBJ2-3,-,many,TGTGCCAGCAGCTTCAGGCGGGTCGCGGTAGATACGCAGTATTTT,CASSFRRVAVDTQYF